A selection of T cell receptor beta chains follows, all from one sample in a study of identical twins. TCRdb called the 5' RACE reads again in MiXCR, with one record for every CDR3 protein. The table shows roughly 630,000 distinct CDR3 sequences, with 7.1% occurring only once. These data also featured in a second study, about yellow fever vaccine responses in identical twins.

Sequenced input: PBMCs. The source of these receptors is a woman younger than 35 in good health. The CDR3 runs from the conserved cysteine through the conserved F or W. D genes are given only for firm matches. The size field is filled for only some rows; it gives once, few, many or a size class.

TRBV2	.	TRBJ2-3	few	CASSEALGDTQYF	TGTGCCAGCAGTGAAGCGCTTGGCGATACGCAGTATTTT
TRBV29-1	.	TRBJ2-1	many	CSVHQGFNEQFF	TGCAGCGTTCATCAGGGTTTCAATGAGCAGTTCTTC
TRBV20-1	.	TRBJ1-2	.	CSARGTPFYGYTF	TGCAGTGCTAGAGGCACCCCATTCTATGGCTACACCTTC
TRBV12-3/TRBV12-4	.	TRBJ1-6	many	CASSSGVYNSPLHF	TGTGCCAGCAGTTCGGGAGTGTATAATTCACCCCTCCACTTT
TRBV6-5	TRBD2	TRBJ2-2	few	CASSYVPGGTGELFF	TGTGCCAGCAGTTACGTCCCGGGGGGCACCGGGGAGCTGTTTTTT
TRBV6-2/TRBV6-3	TRBD2	TRBJ2-1	.	CASKSPPGRSYNEQFF	TGTGCCAGCAAATCCCCCCCCGGGAGGTCCTACAATGAGCAGTTCTTC
TRBV15	.	TRBJ2-7	few	CATPQRPYEQYF	TGTGCCACCCCCCAGCGGCCCTACGAGCAGTACTTC
TRBV20-1	.	TRBJ2-5	few	CSASTRGPTQETQYF	TGCAGTGCTTCGACGCGGGGGCCTACTCAAGAGACCCAGTACTTC
TRBV7-8	.	TRBJ1-6	.	CASSPEHNSPLHF	TGTGCCAGCAGCCCCGAGCATAATTCACCCCTCCACTTT
TRBV5-1	TRBD1	TRBJ1-6	few	CASSQDRAAGSPLHF	TGCGCCAGCAGCCAGGACAGGGCGGCTGGTTCACCCCTCCACTTT
TRBV25-1	.	TRBJ2-1	few	CASSELVGGNQYNEQFF	TGTGCCAGCAGTGAATTAGTAGGGGGGAATCAGTACAATGAGCAGTTCTTC
TRBV5-1	.	TRBJ2-5	few	CASSPDASPTQYF	TGCGCCAGCTCGCCGGACGCAAGTCCGACCCAGTACTTC
TRBV10-3	.	TRBJ2-5	few	CAISDQSGTLYQETQYF	TGTGCCATCAGTGATCAAAGTGGGACTTTGTACCAAGAGACCCAGTACTTC
TRBV4-1	TRBD1	TRBJ1-1	many	CASSQDPGGITEAFF	TGCGCCAGCAGCCAAGATCCAGGGGGCATCACTGAAGCTTTCTTT
TRBV2	TRBD2	TRBJ2-1	many	CASSIRTSGSPNEQFF	TGTGCCAGCAGTATCCGGACTAGCGGGAGTCCCAATGAGCAGTTCTTC
TRBV12-3/TRBV12-4	TRBD1	TRBJ2-1	few	CASRPTGPHGQFF	TGTGCCAGTAGACCGACAGGGCCGCATGGGCAGTTCTTC
TRBV5-1	TRBD2	TRBJ2-1	few	CASSFLAGESSYNEQFF	TGCGCCAGCAGCTTTCTAGCGGGGGAAAGCTCCTACAATGAGCAGTTCTTC
TRBV5-1	.	TRBJ2-5	.	CASSLGGPVKETQYF	TGCGCCAGCAGCCTCGGGGGGCCGGTAAAAGAGACCCAGTACTTC
TRBV5-6	.	TRBJ2-1	few	CASSLMGDEQFF	TGTGCCAGCAGCTTGATGGGGGATGAGCAGTTCTTC
TRBV10-3	.	TRBJ2-2	many	CAISAAGTLTGELFF	TGTGCCATCAGTGCCGCCGGGACACTCACCGGGGAGCTGTTTTTT
TRBV11-2	TRBD2	TRBJ2-2	few	CASRLTGTSHTGELFF	TGTGCCAGCAGACTAACTGGGACTAGCCACACCGGGGAGCTGTTTTTT
TRBV5-6	TRBD1	TRBJ2-2	few	CASLGQGDTGELFF	TGTGCCAGCCTGGGACAGGGCGACACCGGGGAGCTGTTTTTT
TRBV6-2/TRBV6-3	TRBD2	TRBJ2-1	.	CASVGWGGVGSYNEQFF	TGTGCCAGCGTGGGATGGGGGGGGGTGGGATCCTACAATGAGCAGTTCTTC
TRBV25-1	.	TRBJ1-1	few	CASSDFRGTNTEAFF	TGTGCCAGCAGTGACTTTAGGGGCACGAACACTGAAGCTTTCTTT
TRBV6-1	.	TRBJ1-6	few	CASSLGGQINSPLHF	TGTGCCAGCTCCTTGGGGGGCCAAATTAATTCACCCCTCCACTTT
TRBV28	TRBD2	TRBJ2-1	many	CASSLKPQREGQFF	TGTGCCAGCAGTTTAAAGCCCCAGCGGGAAGGGCAGTTCTTC
TRBV2	.	TRBJ1-4	.	CASSWDGTYQEEKLFF	TGTGCCAGCAGTTGGGACGGAACATATCAAGAGGAAAAACTGTTTTTT
TRBV7-8	.	TRBJ2-1	.	CASSLLSYASVFF	TGTGCCAGCAGCTTGTTGTCCTATGCTAGCGTGTTCTTC
TRBV11-2	.	TRBJ1-4	many	CASSFTYGGIGGEKLFF	TGTGCCAGCAGCTTCACATATGGGGGGATCGGTGGTGAAAAACTGTTTTTT
TRBV10-3	TRBD1	TRBJ1-1	few	CAISESVRGLRNTEAFF	TGTGCCATCAGTGAGTCGGTCAGGGGGCTTAGGAACACTGAAGCTTTCTTT
TRBV2	TRBD2	TRBJ2-1	many	CASSLKVAGGKDNEQFF	TGTGCCAGCAGTTTGAAAGTAGCGGGAGGGAAGGACAATGAGCAGTTCTTC
TRBV27	.	TRBJ2-3	few	CASKLLGTDTQYF	TGTGCCAGCAAATTATTGGGCACAGATACGCAGTATTTT
TRBV21-1	.	TRBJ2-7	few	CASSKNRTSGRSYEQYF	TGTGCCAGCAGCAAAAACCGGACTAGCGGGAGATCCTACGAGCAGTACTTC
TRBV28	.	TRBJ2-5	.	CASSSRDKQTQYF	TGTGCCAGCAGTTCCCGGGACAAGCAGACCCAGTACTTC
TRBV21-1	.	TRBJ2-7	few	CASSKGSGRGLSSYEQYF	TGTGCCAGCAGCAAAGGAAGCGGCAGGGGGCTGAGCTCCTACGAGCAGTACTTC
TRBV20-1	.	TRBJ2-3	few	CSASPVGGYTDTQYF	TGCAGTGCTAGCCCGGTTGGGGGTTACACAGATACGCAGTATTTT
TRBV10-3	.	TRBJ1-1	many	CAIRAPGGNTEAFF	TGTGCCATTAGGGCCCCGGGGGGCAACACTGAAGCTTTCTTT
TRBV7-3	.	TRBJ2-7	many	CASSLGAGSSYEQYF	TGCGCCAGCAGCTTGGGGGCGGGGAGCTCCTACGAGCAGTACTTC
TRBV28	.	TRBJ1-5	few	CASSLGHISNQPQHF	TGTGCCAGCAGTTTGGGACATATTAGCAATCAGCCCCAGCATTTT
TRBV27	TRBD1	TRBJ1-1	.	CASSLYRGGTEAFF	TGTGCCAGCAGTTTGTACAGGGGCGGCACTGAAGCTTTCTTT
TRBV7-9	TRBD1	TRBJ1-2	.	CASSSGQGGSYGYTF	TGTGCCAGCAGCTCCGGACAGGGTGGGAGCTATGGCTACACCTTC
TRBV7-6	TRBD2	TRBJ2-2	.	CASSSQLRERVTGELFF	TGTGCCAGCAGCTCCCAATTGCGGGAGCGGGTGACCGGGGAGCTGTTTTTT
TRBV7-2	.	TRBJ2-1	many	CASSLLGGSSYNEQFF	TGTGCCAGCAGTTTGTTAGGGGGGAGCTCCTACAATGAGCAGTTCTTC
TRBV5-1	.	TRBJ2-7	many	CASSFPRDKTYEQYF	TGCGCCAGCAGCTTCCCTCGGGACAAGACCTACGAGCAGTACTTC
TRBV20-1	TRBD1	TRBJ1-2	few	CSASRRGGSNYGYTF	TGCAGTGCTAGCCGCAGGGGGGGATCTAACTATGGCTACACCTTC
TRBV20-1	TRBD1	TRBJ1-3	many	CSAGDRHSGNTIYF	TGCAGTGCAGGGGACAGGCACTCTGGAAACACCATATATTTT
TRBV4-1	.	TRBJ2-1	.	CASSQEPRGSNEQFF	TGCGCCAGCAGCCAAGAGCCACGGGGTAGCAATGAGCAGTTCTTC
TRBV5-1	TRBD1	TRBJ2-1	.	CASSLDRGHPNEQFF	TGCGCCAGCAGCTTGGACAGGGGTCATCCTAATGAGCAGTTCTTC
TRBV29-1	TRBD1	TRBJ2-2	few	CSVPGQGGSGELFF	TGCAGCGTACCGGGACAGGGTGGATCCGGGGAGCTGTTTTTT
TRBV5-1	TRBD2	TRBJ2-1	few	CASSFVRGVASSYNEQFF	TGCGCCAGCAGCTTTGTGCGGGGGGTAGCGTCCTCCTACAATGAGCAGTTCTTC
TRBV7-9	TRBD2	TRBJ2-2	few	CASSPPGLARTMGELFF	TGTGCCAGCAGCCCCCCGGGACTAGCGAGGACCATGGGGGAGCTGTTTTTT
TRBV24-1	.	TRBJ2-1	many	CATSVSNEQFF	TGTGCCACCAGTGTTAGTAATGAGCAGTTCTTC
TRBV4-1	.	TRBJ1-1	few	CASSQDSGGTIEAFF	TGCGCCAGCAGCCAAGATTCGGGCGGAACCATTGAAGCTTTCTTT
TRBV9	TRBD2	TRBJ2-5	few	CASSVLAGEGTQYF	TGTGCCAGCAGCGTACTAGCGGGAGAGGGGACCCAGTACTTC
TRBV5-1	TRBD1	TRBJ2-1	.	CATHLGQGNYNEQFF	TGCGCCACACACCTGGGACAGGGGAACTACAATGAGCAGTTCTTC
TRBV29-1	TRBD1	TRBJ2-1	few	CSVEVGQGVGEQFF	TGCAGCGTTGAGGTAGGACAGGGGGTAGGAGAGCAGTTCTTC
TRBV27	.	TRBJ1-5	.	CASSSVRNQPQHF	TGTGCCAGCAGTTCGGTTAGGAATCAGCCCCAGCATTTT
TRBV4-1	TRBD1	TRBJ2-7	.	CASSRDSGTYEQYF	TGCGCCAGCAGTCGGGACAGTGGGACCTACGAGCAGTACTTC
TRBV18	TRBD1	TRBJ2-3	.	CASSPGPQGRTDTQYF	TGTGCCAGCTCACCAGGACCACAGGGGCGGACAGATACGCAGTATTTT